The T cell receptor (beta chain) under discussion was sequenced for a study of graft-versus-host responses after intestinal transplantation. Study as a whole: Transplant types were multivisceral, liver-intestinal, or isolated intestinal. Recipients across the board were started on anti-thymocyte globulin induction, then kept on tacrolimus and steroids for about three years.

Study conclusions and caveats: Researchers found GvH clones in recipient marrow, and some showed up first in ileum or blood. Circulating GvH clone levels at their peak were associated with HvG declines (early post-transplant).

CDR3 size: 15 residues. Between the trimmed V and J ends, which lost 1 base and 6 bases, there was a span of 13 bases. Germline V CDR1 and CDR2: SGHAT, FQNNGV. Generated by immunoSEQ multiplex PCR, the TCRdb table keeps only in-frame clones and is missing some. Here the sample spans approximately 85,000 clones, 85% to 95% being singletons. Remarks on this clone: Its antigen is unknown.

This specimen consisted of unstimulated CD8+ T cells sorted from spleen or lymph node cells, obtained before transplant. The TCR originated in a human donor who was the organ donor for an intestinal transplant. The V call is TRBV11-2, the J call TRBJ2-4; D is possibly TRBD1 (6 bases). The CDR3 bases are TGTGCCAGCAGCTTAGCGGACAGACTACCAAACATTCAGTACTTC. It codes for CASSLADRLPNIQYF.